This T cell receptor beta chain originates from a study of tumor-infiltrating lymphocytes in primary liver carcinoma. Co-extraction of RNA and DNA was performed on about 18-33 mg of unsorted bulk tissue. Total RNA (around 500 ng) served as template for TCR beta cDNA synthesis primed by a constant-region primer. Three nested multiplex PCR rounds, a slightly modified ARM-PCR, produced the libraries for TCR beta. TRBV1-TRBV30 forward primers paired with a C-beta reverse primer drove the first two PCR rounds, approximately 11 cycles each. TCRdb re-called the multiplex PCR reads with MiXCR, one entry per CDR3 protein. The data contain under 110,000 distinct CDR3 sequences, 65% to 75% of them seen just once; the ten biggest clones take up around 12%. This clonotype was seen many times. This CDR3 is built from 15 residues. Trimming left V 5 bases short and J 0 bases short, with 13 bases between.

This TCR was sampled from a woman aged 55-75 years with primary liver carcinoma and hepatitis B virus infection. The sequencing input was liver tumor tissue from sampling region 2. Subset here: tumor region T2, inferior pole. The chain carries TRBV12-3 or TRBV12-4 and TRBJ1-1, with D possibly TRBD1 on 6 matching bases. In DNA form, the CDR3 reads TGTGCCAGCAGTAAACAGGGTTGGGTGAACACTGAAGCTTTCTTT. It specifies CASSKQGWVNTEAFF.